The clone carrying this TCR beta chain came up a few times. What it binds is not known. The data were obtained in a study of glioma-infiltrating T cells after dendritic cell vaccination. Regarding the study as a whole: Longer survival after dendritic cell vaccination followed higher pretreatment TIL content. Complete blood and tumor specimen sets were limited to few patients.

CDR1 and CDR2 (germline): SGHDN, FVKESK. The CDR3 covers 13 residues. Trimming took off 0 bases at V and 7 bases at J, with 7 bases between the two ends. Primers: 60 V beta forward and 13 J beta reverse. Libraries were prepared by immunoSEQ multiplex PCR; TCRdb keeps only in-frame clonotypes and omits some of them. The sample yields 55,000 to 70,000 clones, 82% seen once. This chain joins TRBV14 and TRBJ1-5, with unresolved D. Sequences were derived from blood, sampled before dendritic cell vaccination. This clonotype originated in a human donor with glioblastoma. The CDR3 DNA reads TGTGCCAGCAGCCAAGATCTTGGCCAGCCCCAGCATTTT. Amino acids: CASSQDLGQPQHF.